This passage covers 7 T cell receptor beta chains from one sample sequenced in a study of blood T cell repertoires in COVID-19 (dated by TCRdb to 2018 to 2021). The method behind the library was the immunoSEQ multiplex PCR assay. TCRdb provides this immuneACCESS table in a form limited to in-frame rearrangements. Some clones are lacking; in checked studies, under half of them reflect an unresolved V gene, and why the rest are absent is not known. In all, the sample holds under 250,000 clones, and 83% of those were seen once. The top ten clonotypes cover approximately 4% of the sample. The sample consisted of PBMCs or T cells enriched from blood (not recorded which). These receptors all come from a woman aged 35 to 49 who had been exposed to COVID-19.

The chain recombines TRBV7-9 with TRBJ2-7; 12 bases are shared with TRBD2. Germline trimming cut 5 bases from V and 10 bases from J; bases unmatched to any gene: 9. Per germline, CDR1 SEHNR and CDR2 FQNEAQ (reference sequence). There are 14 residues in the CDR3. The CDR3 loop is CASSPGTSGPSQYF. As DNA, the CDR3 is TGTGCCAGCAGCCCCGGGACTAGCGGGCCCTCCCAGTACTTC.

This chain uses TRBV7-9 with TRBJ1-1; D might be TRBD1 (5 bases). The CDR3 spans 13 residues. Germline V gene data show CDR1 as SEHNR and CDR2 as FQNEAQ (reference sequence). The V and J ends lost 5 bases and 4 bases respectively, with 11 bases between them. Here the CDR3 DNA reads TGTGCCAGCAGCCAGGGTACTGGCACTGAAGCTTTCTTT. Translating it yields CASSQGTGTEAFF.

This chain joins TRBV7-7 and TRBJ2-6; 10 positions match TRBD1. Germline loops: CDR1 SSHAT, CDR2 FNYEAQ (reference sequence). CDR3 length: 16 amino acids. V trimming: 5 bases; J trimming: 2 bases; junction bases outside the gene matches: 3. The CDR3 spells CASSPGTGAGANVLTF. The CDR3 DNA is TGTGCCAGCAGCCCCGGGACAGGGGCTGGGGCCAACGTCCTGACTTTC.

CDR3 coding DNA: TGTGCCAGCAGTTTCCCCGGGACTATAGAGACCTTC. Protein product: CASSFPGTIETF. The rearrangement links TRBV27 to TRBJ1-2, with a tentative D call TRBD1 (5 bases). The CDR3 has 12 amino acids. Between the trimmed V and J ends, which lost 3 bases and 14 bases, there was a span of 16 bases. Germline loops: CDR1 MNHEY, CDR2 SMNVEV (reference sequence).

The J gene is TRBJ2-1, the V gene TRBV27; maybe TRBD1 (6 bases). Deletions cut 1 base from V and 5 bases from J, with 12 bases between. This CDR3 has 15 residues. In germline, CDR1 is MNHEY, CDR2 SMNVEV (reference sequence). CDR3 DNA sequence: TGTGCCAGCAGTTTATTGGGGGCGGCGGACAATGAGCAGTTCTTC. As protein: CASSLLGAADNEQFF.

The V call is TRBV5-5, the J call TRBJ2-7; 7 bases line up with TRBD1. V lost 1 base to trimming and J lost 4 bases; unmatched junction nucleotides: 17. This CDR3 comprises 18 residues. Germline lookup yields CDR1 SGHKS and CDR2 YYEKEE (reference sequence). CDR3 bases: TGTGCCAGCAGCTTGTCCCTCTTGTCGGACAGGCGACAGTACGAGCAGTACTTC. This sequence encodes CASSLSLLSDRRQYEQYF.

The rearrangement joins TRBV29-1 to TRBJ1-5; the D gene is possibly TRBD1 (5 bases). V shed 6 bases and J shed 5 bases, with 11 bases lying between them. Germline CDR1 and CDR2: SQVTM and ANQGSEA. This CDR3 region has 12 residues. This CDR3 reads CSVLSGDQPQHF. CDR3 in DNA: TGCAGCGTCCTTTCGGGGGATCAGCCCCAGCATTTT.